These T cell receptor beta chains were read from a single sample in a study of CD8 T cells in Susac syndrome. Via MiXCR, TCRdb re-called the immunoSEQ multiplex PCR reads, giving one row per CDR3 protein. Here the sample spans 150,000 to 250,000 distinct CDR3 sequences, 90% to 95% being singletons. The sequenced sample consisted of CD4+ T cells from PBMCs. These TCRs come from a human donor with multiple sclerosis. Both conserved end residues are part of each CDR3.

TRBV20-1	TRBJ2-7	CSVSEPSLDEQYF
TRBV5-1	TRBJ2-7	CASSITSGSSYEQYF
TRBV6-2/TRBV6-3	TRBJ2-3	CASSYEGRHTDTQYF
TRBV27	TRBJ1-3	CASSPTSWTGYGNTIYF
TRBV7-3	TRBJ2-3	CASSSDSPGYTQYF
TRBV6-6	TRBJ1-2	CASSSNYQGDGYGYTF
TRBV27	TRBJ1-4	CASSFRGRGEKLFF
TRBV27	TRBJ2-7	CASSWRGPQGKDEQYF
TRBV20-1	TRBJ1-2	CSARPIPDGMAF
TRBV2	TRBJ1-5	CASSDGWYSNQPQHF
TRBV27	TRBJ2-1	CASVEVAGRKNEQFF
TRBV7-2	TRBJ2-4	CASSLGGFAKNIQYF
TRBV29-1	TRBJ1-2	CSVSQGLGYTF
TRBV30	TRBJ2-2	CAWMLGGRLGGELFF